This entry concerns a single TCR beta chain. Some clones are missing from TCRdb's copy, which holds only in-frame ones; the method was immunoSEQ multiplex PCR. The sample gives approximately 140,000 clones, around 79% of which show up once; around 4% is in the top ten. This sample was included in a study of blood T cell repertoires in COVID-19. The receptor was derived from a man aged 55 to 70 with acute or convalescent COVID-19. The specimen was peripheral blood.

CDR3 nucleotide sequence: TGTGCCAGCTCACCCCAGACAGGGCACACTGAAGCTTTCTTT. Its translation: CASSPQTGHTEAFF. V is TRBV18 and J is TRBJ1-1, with 7 positions matching TRBD1. V dropped 3 bases and J dropped 3; count of bases not matched to a gene: 4. Germline V CDR1 and CDR2: KGHSH, LQKENI. CDR3 length: 14 amino acids.